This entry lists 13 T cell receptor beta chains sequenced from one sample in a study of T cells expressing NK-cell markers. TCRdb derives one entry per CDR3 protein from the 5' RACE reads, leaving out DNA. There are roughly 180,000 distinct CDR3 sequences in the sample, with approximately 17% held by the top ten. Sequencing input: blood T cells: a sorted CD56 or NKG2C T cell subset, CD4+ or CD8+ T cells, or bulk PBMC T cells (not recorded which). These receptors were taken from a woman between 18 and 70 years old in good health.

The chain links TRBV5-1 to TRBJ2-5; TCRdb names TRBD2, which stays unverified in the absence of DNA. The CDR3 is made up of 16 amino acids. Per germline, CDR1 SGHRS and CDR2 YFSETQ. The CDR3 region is CASSLLPAGTQETQYF.

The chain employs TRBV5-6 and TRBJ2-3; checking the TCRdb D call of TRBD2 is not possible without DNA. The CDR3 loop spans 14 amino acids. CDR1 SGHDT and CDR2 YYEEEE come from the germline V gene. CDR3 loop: CASSLGLHTDTQYF.

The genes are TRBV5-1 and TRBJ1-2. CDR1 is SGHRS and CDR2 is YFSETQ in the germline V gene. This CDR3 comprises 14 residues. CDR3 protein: CASSLDRGVRGYTF.

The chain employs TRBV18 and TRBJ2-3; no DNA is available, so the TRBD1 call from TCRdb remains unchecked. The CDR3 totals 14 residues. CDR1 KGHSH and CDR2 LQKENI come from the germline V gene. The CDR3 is CASSPRQGGDTQYF.

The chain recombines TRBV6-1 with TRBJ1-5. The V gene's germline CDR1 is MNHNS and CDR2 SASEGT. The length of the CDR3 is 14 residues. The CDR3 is CASLELGFNQPQHF.

CDR3 in amino acids: CSAASTVSEQFF. The rearrangement links TRBV20-1 to TRBJ2-1; the D call from TCRdb, TRBD1, cannot be confirmed without DNA. CDR1 is DFQATT, CDR2 SNEGSKA, per germline (reference sequence). The CDR3 spans 12 residues.

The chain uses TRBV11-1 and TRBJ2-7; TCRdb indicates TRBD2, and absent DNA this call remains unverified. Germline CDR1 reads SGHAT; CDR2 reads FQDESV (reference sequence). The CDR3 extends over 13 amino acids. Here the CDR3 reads CASSLAEGGEQYF.

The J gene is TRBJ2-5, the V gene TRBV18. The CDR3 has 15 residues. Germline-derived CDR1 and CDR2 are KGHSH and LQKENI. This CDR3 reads CASSLRDGYQETQYF.

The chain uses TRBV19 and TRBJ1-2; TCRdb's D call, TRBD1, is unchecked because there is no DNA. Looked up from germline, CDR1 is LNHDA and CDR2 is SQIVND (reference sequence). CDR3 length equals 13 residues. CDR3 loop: CASTTGGNYGYTF.

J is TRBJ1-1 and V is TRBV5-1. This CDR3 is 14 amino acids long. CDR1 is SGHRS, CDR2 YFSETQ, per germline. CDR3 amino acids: CASSPRQVRAEAFF. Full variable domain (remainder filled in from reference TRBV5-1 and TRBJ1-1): KAGVTQTPRYLIKTRGQQVTLSCSPISGHRSVSWYQQTPGQGLQFLFEYFSETQRNKGNFPGRFSGRQFSNSRSEMNVSTLELGDSALYLCASSPRQVRAEAFFGQGTRLTVV.

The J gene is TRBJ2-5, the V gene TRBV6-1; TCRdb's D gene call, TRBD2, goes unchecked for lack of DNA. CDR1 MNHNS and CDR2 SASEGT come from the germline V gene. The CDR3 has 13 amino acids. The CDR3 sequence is CASSTSVSETQYF.

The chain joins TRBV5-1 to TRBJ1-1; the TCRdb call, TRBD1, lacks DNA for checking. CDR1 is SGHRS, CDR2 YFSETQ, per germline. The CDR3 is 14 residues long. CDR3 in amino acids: CASSYTRVETEAFF.

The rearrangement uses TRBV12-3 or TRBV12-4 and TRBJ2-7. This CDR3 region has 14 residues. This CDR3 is CASKLGAKANEQYF.